A few counts support the clone carrying this T cell receptor beta chain. Germline V CDR1 and CDR2: MNHGY, SAAAGT. CDR3 size: 13 residues. The V and J ends lost 6 bases and 10 bases respectively, with 17 bases between them. Measured with immunoSEQ multiplex PCR; TCRdb has only the in-frame clones, and not every one. This sample carries 7,000 to 9,500 clones, around a quarter of them seen once, and the ten largest clones take 5.5% to 7%. Noted treatment: randomized to nivolumab then ipilimumab (arm A) or the reverse (arm B). None of the patients previously received DNA-damaging chemotherapy. The sample originates from a study of sequential checkpoint blockade in melanoma. Study at large: Maintenance nivolumab came after either treatment sequence.

This sequence originates from a human donor with melanoma. The specimen was tumor tissue (inferred from file names), collected from a patient given nivolumab and ipilimumab in sequence. The chain has TRBV6-8 and TRBJ2-3; no firm D call. In nucleotides, the CDR3 is TGTGCCAGCAGCGACCACTATCTGGCGGCGCAGTATTTT. This encodes CASSDHYLAAQYF.